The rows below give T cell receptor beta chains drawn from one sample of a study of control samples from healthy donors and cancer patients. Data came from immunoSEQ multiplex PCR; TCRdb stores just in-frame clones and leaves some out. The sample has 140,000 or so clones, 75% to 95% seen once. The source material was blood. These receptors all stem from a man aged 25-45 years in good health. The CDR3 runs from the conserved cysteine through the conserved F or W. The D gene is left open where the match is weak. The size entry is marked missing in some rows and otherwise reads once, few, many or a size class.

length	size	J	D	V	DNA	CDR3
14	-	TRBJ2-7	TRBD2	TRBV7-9	TGTGCCAGCAGCTCTGGACTAGCGGGGGTGGAGCAGTACTTC	CASSSGLAGVEQYF
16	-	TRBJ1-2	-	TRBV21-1	TGTGCCAGCAGCAAAGATGGGGCTGAGGGGGATTATGGCTACACCTTC	CASSKDGAEGDYGYTF
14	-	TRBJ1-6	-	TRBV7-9	TGTGCCAGCAGCTTCCAGGGATATAATTCACCCCTCCACTTT	CASSFQGYNSPLHF
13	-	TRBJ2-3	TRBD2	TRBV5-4	TGTGCCAGCAGATTTAGCGGGGGGGCCAAGAAGTATTTT	CASRFSGGAKKYF
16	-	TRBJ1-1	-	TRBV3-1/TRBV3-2	TGTGCCAGCAGCCCGAGGCGGGAGTCCTTCAACACTGAAGCTTTCTTT	CASSPRRESFNTEAFF
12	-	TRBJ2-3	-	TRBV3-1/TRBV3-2	TGTGCCAGCAGCCAAGATAAAGATACGCAGTATTTT	CASSQDKDTQYF
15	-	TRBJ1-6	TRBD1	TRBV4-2	TGTGCCAGCAGCCAGGGACAGGGTGGTAATTCACCCCTCCACTTT	CASSQGQGGNSPLHF
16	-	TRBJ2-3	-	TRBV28	TGTGCCAGCAGTTCCCTGGAGGCAACTAGCACAGATACGCAGTATTTT	CASSSLEATSTDTQYF
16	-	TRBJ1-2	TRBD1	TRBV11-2	TGTGCCAGCAGCTTAGCCTTAGGACAGGGCCCCTATGGCTACACCTTC	CASSLALGQGPYGYTF
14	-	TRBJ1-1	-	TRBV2	TGTGCCAGCCGGAGAGGGCAGGGAGCCATCGAAGCTTTCTTT	CASRRGQGAIEAFF
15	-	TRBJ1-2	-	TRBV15	TGTGCCACCAGCAGAGGGCTTGTGGCGGGCTATGGCTACACCTTC	CATSRGLVAGYGYTF
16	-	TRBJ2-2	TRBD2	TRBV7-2	TGTGCCAGCAGCCCCGGACTAGCGGGGGGGCCCGGGGAGCTGTTTTTT	CASSPGLAGGPGELFF
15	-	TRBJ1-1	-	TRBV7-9	TGTGCCAGCAGCTTAGCCAAGGGCGTGAACACTGAAGCTTTCTTT	CASSLAKGVNTEAFF
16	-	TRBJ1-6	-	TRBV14	TGTGCCAGCAGCCAAGCGACAGGCCCATATAATTCACCCCTCCACTTT	CASSQATGPYNSPLHF
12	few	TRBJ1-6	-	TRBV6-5	TGTGCCAGCGTTGAGAGTAATTCACCCCTCCACTTT	CASVESNSPLHF